This TCR beta chain emerged from a study of regulatory T cells in long-lasting Graves disease (dated by TCRdb to the early 2020s). At the level of the whole study: Newly diagnosed Graves' disease patients had taken antithyroid drugs for less than 3 months. TCR sequencing covered roughly 13 persistent and 20 or so newly diagnosed Graves' disease patients, 33 samples in total. Patients with persistent Graves' disease were compared with patients with newly diagnosed Graves' disease using TCR sequencing and RNA sequencing of peripheral blood. The study was registered as a clinical trial and conducted in China.

The study at large found these results: Only the TCR beta chain was sequenced and analyzed. Persistent disease showed preferential use of TRBV28, TRBJ1-2 and TRBJ2-5, whereas newly diagnosed disease favored TRBV20-1 and TRBJ2-1. Persistent Graves' disease patients showed lower TCR Shannon entropy and fewer highly expanded clones than newly diagnosed patients, suggesting clonal expansion. Because the primary lesion, thyroid tissue, could not be accessed, the study looked at peripheral blood alone. The small sample size was acknowledged by the authors as a limitation that may reduce accuracy. A larger number of public clonotypes was shared among persistent patients (about 2,700) than among newly diagnosed patients (approximately 1,000).

The junction shows trimming of 6 bases on V and 8 bases on J, plus 19 bases between the germline ends. According to the germline V gene, CDR1 reads MNHNS and CDR2 reads SASEGT. The CDR3 starts with the cysteine, ends with the phenylalanine, and has 14 residues. The kept DNA is CDR3 alone, 42 bases in frame from the first base. Libraries were prepared through multiplex PCR. TCRdb shows the sequencer as Illumina HiSeq 4000. TCR beta libraries were built with iRepertoire HTBI primers and Arm-PCR amplification of CDR3 regions. Before sequencing, the PCR products went through gel purification. The study's processing was this. Across samples, some 62 TRBV and 13 to 15 TRBJ segments were identified and used for gene usage analysis of CDR3 amino acid clonotypes. Filtered high-quality paired reads were merged into contigs using COPE and FqMerger. BLAST was used to align contigs to the IMGT TRBV, TRBD and TRBJ reference genes, and CDR3 was defined following IMGT. Any clonotype with a frequency above 0.1% was classified as a highly expanded clone. Repertoire diversity was measured by Shannon entropy, and V-J evenness by the Gini coefficient. A clonotype was considered public if more than one individual shared it. In-frame beta chains were kept once TCRdb had trimmed the public reads at Q25 with fastp and called clones with MiXCR. For every CDR3 protein sequence, its rows merge into one entry that carries the most common genes and DNA. The V and J calls reflect TCRdb's pipeline rather than the authors' work. The sample table lists about 620,000 distinct CDR3 sequences, 16% of them with a count of one. The ten largest clones capture 18% of the sample.

The sample's time point, from its label and the paper: newly diagnosed GD, antithyroid drugs for less than 3 months. For both TCR sequencing and RNA sequencing, RNA was extracted from PBMCs using TRIzol. The diagnosis of Graves' disease was made according to American Thyroid Association guidelines. Patients for the study were recruited at an endocrinology department in Xi'an, China. From each patient, roughly 9 milliliters of peripheral blood was collected into an EDTA anticoagulant tube. Ficoll Paque Plus density gradient separation was used to isolate PBMCs, and no further T cell sorting was performed. An Agilent 2100 Bioanalyzer and agarose gel were used to assess RNA quality, and a NanoDrop 2000 was used to measure RNA concentration. Many counts were recorded for this clonotype. Its antigen remains undetermined. Per-nucleotide qualities are absent, and no much larger clonotype sits a single base away.

This same sample was also taken into another study, of T cells in Graves' hyperthyroidism and ophthalmopathy. As that second study puts it: Graves' hyperthyroidism was defined as stable when no progression to ophthalmopathy occurred over 18 months of follow-up. Hyperthyroidism patients were newly diagnosed, with disease duration under 2 months, and aged 18 to 65 years. Any patient with an uncontrolled infection, another autoimmune disease, pregnancy or lactation was excluded. Diagnoses were established on the basis of clinical symptoms, serum thyroxine and TRAb, thyroid ultrasound, and orbital computed tomography. A first-round RT-PCR of the TCR CDR3 used the HTBI primer set with the Qiagen OneStep RT-PCR kit. Blood samples also contained most of the expanded thyroid clonotypes (frequency above 0.001), which suggests that blood repertoires may reflect thyroid immune responses. In cross-validation, a model built on a 13 V-J signature told ophthalmopathy apart from stable hyperthyroidism with just under 90% sensitivity and approximately 84% specificity, and in testing the same model reached 80%/75%. In validation, the model predicted progression to ophthalmopathy a median of 6.5 months before onset, with roughly 68% sensitivity and about 72% specificity. TCR V-J signatures able to tell the groups apart were searched for in a discovery cohort of about a hundred patients, of whom under 45 had Graves' ophthalmopathy and around 56 had stable Graves' hyperthyroidism. Prospective prediction of ophthalmopathy was tested in an independent validation cohort of fewer than 20 hyperthyroidism patients and 17 patients who later progressed to ophthalmopathy. For training and testing, the 80 to 100 patients in the discovery cohort were randomly divided in a 7:3 ratio. In addition, the study compared T-cell repertoires in thyroid tissue and in blood from five or six Graves' hyperthyroidism patients. After sampling, hyperthyroidism patients received methimazole starting at 30 mg daily, and ophthalmopathy patients received high-dose intravenous methylprednisolone. A second multiplex PCR round built the libraries, followed by size selection and purification. Libraries were sequenced paired-end with 100 bp reads on an Illumina HiSeq2000. Raw data were processed with SOAPnuke, discarding reads with adapters, uncalled bases, mean Phred below 15, or no exact constant-primer or identifier match. COPE v1.2.5 was used to merge high-quality paired reads, and clonotypes were defined as unique nucleotide sequences. Clonotypes were aligned to IMGT TRBV, TRBD and TRBJ reference segments using MiTCR v1.1. The analysis was restricted to V-J combinations with a frequency above 0.0001, which together covered just over 99% of the repertoires. The TCS score was defined as F50 (clonal expansion) divided by E x V (chaos), with BLOSUM62-based TCRdist calculated between CDR3 peptides within each V-J. Welch's t-statistics and random forest reduced roughly 530 V-J features to about 12, which were used in a naive Bayes classifier (R e1071). No statistical method was used to set the sample size in advance, and investigators knew the group allocation. The paper reports TCR Vbeta CDR3 sequencing of some 140 peripheral blood samples: 40 to 45 ophthalmopathy, fewer than 85 hyperthyroidism and roughly 17 progressor patients.

The rearranged chain carries TRBV6-1 and TRBJ1-2, with TRBD1 tentatively as D gene (5 bases match). The specimen comprised peripheral blood mononuclear cells (PBMCs), sampled at new diagnosis, from a patient treated with antithyroid drugs. The TCR comes from a woman aged 25 to 39 with Graves disease. Donor details come from another sample of the same person, matched by shared clones. At the DNA level, the sequence is TGTGCCAGCAGCTTAGACGGCAACGCAGGGGGCTACACCTTC. Its protein product is CASSLDGNAGGYTF.